This T cell receptor (beta chain) emerged from a study of CD8+ T cells in alopecia areata. The treatment is: oral pan-JAK inhibitor, 5-10 mg twice daily. Alopecia areata patients provided lesional scalp punch biopsies and peripheral blood, both collected for the study. The J segment lost 4 bases and the V segment lost 0 bases, leaving 9 bases of the junction unmatched. Per germline, CDR1 KGHSH and CDR2 LQKENI. The CDR3 runs 18 residues. A word on this clone: What it binds is not known.

Reverse transcribed after extraction, RNA yielded cDNA as the sequencing template. Profiled with immunoSEQ multiplex PCR; TCRdb holds only in-frame clones, not every one. The sample yields around 110,000 clones, about three fifths seen once. Notes on the study in general: Expanded CD8+ clones among the top 100, and scalp clonality, were significantly decreased by tofacitinib. Against the mouse data, patients shared TCRs less clearly, possibly for HLA reasons.

Specimen: CD8+ T cells sorted from blood, collected at week 24, from a patient treated with tofacitinib. J is TRBJ2-5 and V is TRBV18, with 12 bases lining up with TRBD2. The clonotype originates from a human donor with alopecia areata. CDR3 nucleotide sequence: TGTGCCAGCTCACCACCACTAGCGGGGGGCCCGAGTCCAGAGACCCAGTACTTC. It encodes CASSPPLAGGPSPETQYF.